The source of this T cell receptor (beta chain) is a study of blood T cell repertoires in COVID-19. Overall study context: Donors in the United States, Italy and Spain gave samples during acute or convalescent COVID-19.

In the original workflow: Cell counts per sample came from amplifying reference gene primers. Sequencing was performed with immunoSEQ multiplex PCR; in TCRdb, only in-frame clones are kept and a portion is missing. Clone size and the V and J calls come from that table; the DNA yielded D and trimming. The table lists 70,000 to 75,000 clones, about nine tenths of them singletons. Trimming at V came to 2 bases and at J to 3 bases, leaving 3 bases not matched to a gene. The CDR3 consists of 16 residues. Germline loops: CDR1 LNHNV, CDR2 YYDKDF (reference sequence). The J gene is TRBJ2-3, the V gene TRBV15, with 12 bases identical to TRBD2. Sequenced sample: peripheral blood. The clonotype comes from a woman younger than 35 with acute or convalescent COVID-19. The CDR3 reads CATSRYTSGGTDTQYF. The CDR3 DNA is TGTGCCACCAGCAGATACACTAGCGGGGGGACAGATACGCAGTATTTT.